The 12 T cell receptor beta chains below come from one sample, sequenced in a study of T cell changes during pregnancy in multiple sclerosis. Only in-frame clones appear in the TCRdb table, and some are missing; sequencing was by immunoSEQ multiplex PCR. The sample contains 50,000 to 60,000 clones, approximately 91% of which appear only once. The sequences come from CD4+ T cells from peripheral blood mononuclear cells, collected in the third trimester of pregnancy. The source of these receptors is a female donor with multiple sclerosis, enrolled in a pregnancy study.

This clone appeared a few times. The V and J genes are TRBV5-1 and TRBJ2-1; possibly TRBD1 for D (5 bases). The CDR3 consists of 14 residues. V was clipped by 5 bases and J by 5 bases, with 14 bases between them. The germline CDR1 and CDR2 sequences are SGHRS and YFSETQ. The CDR3 reads CASRVGLGDNEQFF. The CDR3 nucleotides read TGCGCCAGCAGAGTGGGGCTAGGGGACAATGAGCAGTTCTTC.

This chain connects TRBV6-1 to TRBJ2-2; D is possibly TRBD2 (6 bases). The CDR3 extends over 16 amino acids. Germline V gene data show CDR1 as MNHNS and CDR2 as SASEGT. Trimming removed 2 bases from V and 5 bases from J, with 15 bases in between. CDR3 coding DNA: TGTGCCAGCAGTGAAATCGGAGGGCTTGAGACCGGGGAGCTGTTTTTT. It translates to CASSEIGGLETGELFF.

This clone was seen a single time. The J gene is TRBJ1-5, the V gene TRBV6-4; 10 bases fit TRBD1. The trim removed 5 bases at V and 6 bases at J, leaving 10 bases unmatched. Germline assignment: CDR1 MRHNA and CDR2 SNTAGT. The CDR3 is 16 amino acids. The CDR3 is CASSPKRQGAIQPQHF. The CDR3 DNA is TGTGCCAGCAGTCCAAAACGACAGGGGGCCATTCAGCCCCAGCATTTT.

This clone has just one count. The chain is built from TRBV9 and TRBJ1-1, with TRBD1 matching over 10 bases. The V gene's germline CDR1 is SGDLS and CDR2 YYNGEE. Unmatched junction bases numbered 8, after V lost 4 bases and J lost 5 bases. The CDR3 totals 15 residues. The CDR3 region is CASSLTGTGETEAFF. The CDR3 nucleotides are TGTGCCAGCAGCTTAACCGGGACAGGGGAAACTGAAGCTTTCTTT.

J is TRBJ1-3 and V is TRBV7-9, with D unclear. The CDR3 loop spans 15 amino acids. The V end was cut by 4 bases, the J end by 2 bases, with 12 bases between. Per the germline V gene, CDR1 is SEHNR and CDR2 is FQNEAQ (reference sequence). CDR3 DNA: TGTGCCAGCAGCTCCCTAGGATCCGCTGGAAACACCATATATTTT. As protein: CASSSLGSAGNTIYF.

This chain uses TRBV5-1 with TRBJ1-2; TRBD1 is a possible D gene (5 bases). V was cut by 4 bases and J by 5 bases, with 21 bases left in between. The germline V gene encodes CDR1 SGHRS and CDR2 YFSETQ. The CDR3 has 16 amino acids. The CDR3 DNA follows: TGCGCCAGCAGCCGGGGGACTGACCACACCCCATATGGCTACACCTTC. Translation: CASSRGTDHTPYGYTF.

This clone appeared once. The chain joins TRBV28 to TRBJ2-7; the D gene is possibly TRBD2 (5 bases). Germline V CDR1 and CDR2: MDHEN, SYDVKM. Trimming removed 6 bases from V and 5 bases from J, with 11 bases in between. This CDR3 is built from 12 residues. In DNA form, the CDR3 reads TGTGCCAGCAGCGCGGGCAGCGACGAGCAGTACTTC. It yields the protein CASSAGSDEQYF.

The chain combines TRBV5-1 with TRBJ2-1; 9 bases fit TRBD2. Germline CDR1 and CDR2: SGHRS and YFSETQ. This CDR3 has 16 amino acids. The V segment lost 4 bases and the J segment 9 bases; nucleotides outside the gene matches: 14. CDR3 in DNA: TGCGCCAGCAGCCCGGCCGCGGGCGCGGGGGGGAGTGAGCAGTTCTTC. This translates into CASSPAAGAGGSEQFF.

The chain has TRBV5-4 and TRBJ1-2, with TRBD1 matching over 7 bases. The ends lost 0 bases at V and 4 bases at J; junction bases unmatched: 0. Per the germline V gene, CDR1 is SGHNT and CDR2 is YYREEE (reference sequence). There are 13 residues in the CDR3. The CDR3 sequence: CASSLDRGYGYTF. CDR3 bases: TGTGCCAGCAGCTTGGACAGGGGCTATGGCTACACCTTC.

In nucleotides, the CDR3 is TGTGCCAGCAGCTTAGAAGGAGGTCCCGAGCAGTACTTC. Translation: CASSLEGGPEQYF. V gene TRBV11-3 combines with J gene TRBJ2-7, with D perhaps TRBD2 (5 bases). V was pared by 0 bases and J by 6 bases, with 9 bases between. Looked up from germline, CDR1 is SGHNT and CDR2 is YENEEA. The CDR3 spans 13 residues.

V and J are TRBV19 and TRBJ1-1; TRBD1 is a possible D gene (5 bases). This CDR3 contains 15 residues. V was shortened by 5 bases and J by 0 bases, with 13 bases between the two germline ends. Germline CDR1 reads LNHDA; CDR2 reads SQIVND (reference sequence). Written as DNA, the CDR3 is TGTGCCAGTAGTTTTACAGGATTTATGAACACTGAAGCTTTCTTT. Its translation is CASSFTGFMNTEAFF.

V gene TRBV19 combines with J gene TRBJ1-2; TRBD1 aligns across 8 bases. J was trimmed by 7 bases and V by 5 bases; bases with no gene match: 15. CDR1 is LNHDA, CDR2 SQIVND, per germline (reference sequence). CDR3 size: 16 residues. The CDR3 DNA follows: TGTGCCAGTAGTTACACCCGCGGACAGGGCATCGGTGGCTACACCTTC. Translation: CASSYTRGQGIGGYTF.